This is a list of T cell receptor beta chains from one sample in a study of T cell responses to AZD1222 COVID-19 vaccine. Here immunoSEQ multiplex PCR was the method, and the copy in TCRdb shows in-frame clones only, minus some. The sample yields over 100,000 clones, approximately 83% seen once. Here the sequenced sample was peripheral blood, taken on day 0 of AZD1222 vaccination. The source of these receptors is an adult in good health. Both conserved end residues are part of each CDR3. D genes are given only for firm matches. Size tells how often a clone was seen (once, few, many) or the class of an expanded clone, and some rows leave it out.

V: TRBV5-1
size: few
J: TRBJ1-1
D: -
CDR3: CASSLGAGSTEAFF
DNA: TGCGCCAGCAGCTTGGGGGCAGGGAGCACTGAAGCTTTCTTT

V: TRBV29-1
size: -
J: TRBJ2-7
D: -
CDR3: CSVEGQGGYEQYF
DNA: TGCAGCGTTGAGGGGCAGGGGGGATACGAGCAGTACTTC

V: TRBV6-5
size: -
J: TRBJ2-2
D: TRBD2
CDR3: CASSKRGGTGELFF
DNA: TGTGCCAGCTCCAAGCGGGGAGGCACCGGGGAGCTGTTTTTT

V: TRBV6-5
size: -
J: TRBJ1-3
D: -
CDR3: CASSKQGPGNTIYF
DNA: TGTGCCAGCAGTAAACAGGGCCCTGGAAACACCATATATTTT

V: TRBV5-1
size: few
J: TRBJ2-7
D: -
CDR3: CASSSLVASYEQYF
DNA: TGCGCCAGCAGCTCTCTGGTAGCCTCCTACGAGCAGTACTTC

V: TRBV4-2
size: few
J: TRBJ1-1
D: -
CDR3: CASSQDEGNTEAFF
DNA: TGTGCCAGCAGCCAAGATGAGGGTAACACTGAAGCTTTCTTT

V: TRBV2
size: -
J: TRBJ2-7
D: -
CDR3: CASRFRGHGYEQYF
DNA: TGTGCCAGCCGATTTCGGGGGCATGGGTACGAGCAGTACTTC

V: TRBV18
size: -
J: TRBJ2-2
D: -
CDR3: CASSPRSTGELFF
DNA: TGTGCCAGCTCACCACGATCTACCGGGGAGCTGTTTTTT

V: TRBV28
size: -
J: TRBJ2-1
D: -
CDR3: CASCAAPHPAEQFF
DNA: TGTGCCAGTTGCGCTGCGCCACATCCTGCTGAGCAGTTCTTC

V: TRBV6-5
size: -
J: TRBJ1-2
D: TRBD1
CDR3: CASSPRTGCTF
DNA: TGTGCCAGCAGTCCCCGGACAGGCTGCACCTTC

V: TRBV18
size: -
J: TRBJ1-2
D: -
CDR3: CASSRPTGSGYGYTF
DNA: TGTGCCAGCTCACGACCGACAGGAAGTGGCTATGGCTACACCTTC

V: TRBV18
size: -
J: TRBJ2-7
D: -
CDR3: CASSPQGYTYEQYF
DNA: TGTGCCAGCTCCCCCCAGGGATACACCTACGAGCAGTACTTC

V: TRBV28
size: -
J: TRBJ1-1
D: -
CDR3: CASSPRPGAFF
DNA: TGTGCCAGCAGCCCCCGGCCGGGGGCTTTCTTT

V: TRBV19
size: -
J: TRBJ2-6
D: TRBD2
CDR3: CASSIATSRSGANVLTF
DNA: TGTGCCAGTAGTATAGCGACTAGCCGCTCTGGGGCCAACGTCCTGACTTTC

V: TRBV11-3
size: -
J: TRBJ1-1
D: TRBD1
CDR3: CASSPRGDTEAFF
DNA: TGTGCCAGCAGCCCCAGGGGGGACACTGAAGCTTTCTTT

V: TRBV5-1
size: once
J: TRBJ1-5
D: -
CDR3: CASSLQRSNQPQHF
DNA: TGCGCCAGCAGCTTACAGAGGAGCAATCAGCCCCAGCATTTT

V: TRBV29-1
size: -
J: TRBJ1-5
D: TRBD1
CDR3: CSVAGTGKQPQHF
DNA: TGCAGCGTCGCCGGGACAGGGAAGCAGCCCCAGCATTTT

V: TRBV6-6
size: -
J: TRBJ1-4
D: TRBD1
CDR3: CASSYGTGEKLFF
DNA: TGTGCCAGCAGTTACGGGACAGGGGAAAAACTGTTTTTT

V: TRBV7-2
size: -
J: TRBJ2-5
D: TRBD1
CDR3: CASSFGTGETQYF
DNA: TGTGCCAGCAGCTTCGGGACAGGGGAGACCCAGTACTTC

V: TRBV15
size: -
J: TRBJ2-1
D: -
CDR3: CATSPRGGGYNEQFF
DNA: TGTGCCACCAGCCCTCGAGGGGGAGGATACAATGAGCAGTTCTTC

V: TRBV18
size: few
J: TRBJ1-6
D: -
CDR3: CASSPEQGWNSPLHF
DNA: TGTGCCAGCTCACCAGAGCAGGGGTGGAATTCACCCCTCCACTTT

V: TRBV12-3/TRBV12-4
size: -
J: TRBJ2-7
D: TRBD2
CDR3: CASNVQGGEQYF
DNA: TGTGCCAGCAACGTCCAGGGAGGGGAGCAGTACTTC

V: TRBV27
size: -
J: TRBJ2-7
D: -
CDR3: CASSLLGPRSYEQYF
DNA: TGTGCCAGCAGTTTGCTTGGACCGAGGTCCTACGAGCAGTACTTC

V: TRBV6-5
size: -
J: TRBJ2-7
D: TRBD1
CDR3: CASSYSGQGFEQYF
DNA: TGTGCCAGCAGTTACTCGGGACAGGGGTTCGAGCAGTACTTC

V: TRBV27
size: -
J: TRBJ1-2
D: -
CDR3: CASSFDLGGGYTF
DNA: TGTGCCAGCAGTTTTGATCTGGGGGGGGGCTACACCTTC

V: TRBV5-1
size: once
J: TRBJ2-3
D: -
CDR3: CASSFGGMSTDTQYF
DNA: TGCGCCAGCAGCTTCGGCGGGATGAGCACAGATACGCAGTATTTT

V: TRBV28
size: -
J: TRBJ1-6
D: -
CDR3: CASSWVEGVFGSPLHF
DNA: TGTGCCAGCAGTTGGGTAGAGGGCGTGTTTGGTTCACCCCTCCACTTT

V: TRBV7-9
size: -
J: TRBJ2-7
D: -
CDR3: CASSFDSRGQYF
DNA: TGTGCCAGCAGCTTTGACAGTCGGGGGCAGTACTTC

V: TRBV19
size: -
J: TRBJ1-1
D: -
CDR3: CASSMMAGSRLNTEAFF
DNA: TGTGCCAGTAGTATGATGGCAGGTAGTAGGCTGAACACTGAAGCTTTCTTT

V: TRBV4-1
size: -
J: TRBJ1-6
D: TRBD1
CDR3: CASSQAPPGTGGRSPLHF
DNA: TGCGCCAGCAGCCAAGCGCCCCCCGGGACAGGGGGACGATCACCCCTCCACTTT

V: TRBV5-1
size: -
J: TRBJ2-1
D: -
CDR3: CASSPSQGTYNEQFF
DNA: TGCGCCAGCAGTCCCTCCCAGGGGACTTACAATGAGCAGTTCTTC

V: TRBV5-6
size: once
J: TRBJ2-3
D: TRBD1
CDR3: CASSLWAGGPYF
DNA: TGTGCCAGCAGCTTGTGGGCAGGGGGCCCGTATTTT

V: TRBV7-2
size: -
J: TRBJ2-3
D: TRBD2
CDR3: CASSLWAGVTDTQYF
DNA: TGTGCCAGCAGCTTATGGGCGGGGGTGACAGATACGCAGTATTTT

V: TRBV5-1
size: -
J: TRBJ2-1
D: -
CDR3: CASSLAVQSDEQFF
DNA: TGCGCCAGCAGCTTGGCTGTTCAGAGCGATGAGCAGTTCTTC

V: TRBV19
size: -
J: TRBJ2-1
D: TRBD2
CDR3: CASSTLLAGGNEQFF
DNA: TGTGCCAGTAGTACCTTACTAGCGGGCGGCAATGAGCAGTTCTTC

V: TRBV6-2/TRBV6-3
size: -
J: TRBJ2-7
D: -
CDR3: CASSTSYEQYF
DNA: TGTGCCAGCAGTACCTCCTACGAGCAGTACTTC

V: TRBV7-9
size: -
J: TRBJ2-2
D: -
CDR3: CASKSSNTGELFF
DNA: TGTGCCAGCAAGAGCAGCAACACCGGGGAGCTGTTTTTT

V: TRBV18
size: -
J: TRBJ2-7
D: -
CDR3: CASSPNRGIYEQYF
DNA: TGTGCCAGCTCACCAAACCGGGGAATCTACGAGCAGTACTTC

V: TRBV4-1
size: -
J: TRBJ2-7
D: -
CDR3: CASSQVTIGEKYF
DNA: TGCGCCAGCAGCCAAGTAACCATCGGGGAAAAGTACTTC

V: TRBV7-3
size: -
J: TRBJ2-1
D: -
CDR3: CASSQEARNEQFF
DNA: TGTGCCAGCAGCCAGGAAGCTAGAAATGAGCAGTTCTTC

V: TRBV7-9
size: few
J: TRBJ2-3
D: TRBD2
CDR3: CASRPGRGSSSDTQYF
DNA: TGTGCCAGCAGACCCGGGAGGGGTTCTTCCTCAGATACGCAGTATTTT

V: TRBV5-4
size: once
J: TRBJ2-1
D: -
CDR3: CASSNTGNEQFF
DNA: TGTGCCAGCAGCAACACCGGGAATGAGCAGTTCTTC

V: TRBV9
size: -
J: TRBJ2-3
D: TRBD1
CDR3: CASSVGAQGATDTQYF
DNA: TGTGCCAGCAGCGTAGGTGCGCAGGGGGCCACAGATACGCAGTATTTT

V: TRBV5-1
size: -
J: TRBJ1-4
D: TRBD1
CDR3: CASSFTGAKNEKLFF
DNA: TGCGCCAGCAGCTTTACAGGGGCGAAGAATGAAAAACTGTTTTTT

V: TRBV10-3
size: -
J: TRBJ1-2
D: TRBD1
CDR3: CAIRRTGEGANYGYTF
DNA: TGTGCCATCAGACGGACAGGGGAGGGAGCTAACTATGGCTACACCTTC

V: TRBV5-5
size: -
J: TRBJ1-5
D: -
CDR3: CASSLDGNSNQPQHF
DNA: TGTGCCAGCAGCTTGGATGGAAATAGCAATCAGCCCCAGCATTTT

V: TRBV5-1
size: medium-sized
J: TRBJ2-7
D: -
CDR3: CASESILGEQYF
DNA: TGCGCCAGCGAATCAATTCTAGGCGAGCAGTACTTC

V: TRBV5-1
size: -
J: TRBJ2-6
D: -
CDR3: CASSWDRGANVLTF
DNA: TGCGCCAGCAGCTGGGACCGAGGGGCCAACGTCCTGACTTTC

V: TRBV3-1/TRBV3-2
size: once
J: TRBJ1-1
D: TRBD1
CDR3: CASSYRGADTEAFF
DNA: TGTGCCAGCAGCTACAGGGGAGCTGACACTGAAGCTTTCTTT

V: TRBV7-2
size: -
J: TRBJ2-5
D: -
CDR3: CASSFRGQETQYF
DNA: TGTGCCAGCAGCTTCCGGGGCCAAGAGACCCAGTACTTC

V: TRBV4-3
size: -
J: TRBJ1-3
D: -
CDR3: CASSRNSGPGNTIYF
DNA: TGCGCCAGCAGCCGGAATTCAGGTCCCGGAAACACCATATATTTT

V: TRBV29-1
size: -
J: TRBJ2-5
D: -
CDR3: CSVDAGLHETQYF
DNA: TGCAGCGTTGACGCGGGACTCCACGAGACCCAGTACTTC

V: TRBV7-2
size: few
J: TRBJ2-2
D: TRBD2
CDR3: CASSLTSANTGELFF
DNA: TGTGCCAGCAGCTTGACTAGCGCGAACACCGGGGAGCTGTTTTTT

V: TRBV7-9
size: -
J: TRBJ1-2
D: TRBD1
CDR3: CASSLGQGTYGYTF
DNA: TGTGCCAGCAGCTTGGGACAGGGTACCTATGGCTACACCTTC